Presented here are 12 T cell receptor beta chains from one specimen sequenced in a study of T cells in Graves' hyperthyroidism and ophthalmopathy. What was amplified from RNA transcripts were TCR beta CDR3 regions. TCR CDR3 underwent first-round RT-PCR with the HTBI primer set. Using its own MiXCR run on the multiplex PCR reads, TCRdb lists one record per CDR3 protein. The table lists roughly 300,000 distinct CDR3 sequences, about 18% of them singletons. Sequenced material: blood. These receptors were taken from a woman aged 45-65 years with Graves' hyperthyroidism.

This clonotype appeared many times. The rearrangement uses TRBV28 and TRBJ1-1; D call uncertain. Trimming took 2 bases from V and 1 from J, leaving 5 bases between them. The CDR3 is made up of 13 amino acids. Germline lookup yields CDR1 MDHEN and CDR2 SYDVKM. In DNA, the CDR3 is TGTGCCAGCAGTTTACTCGCGAACACTGAAGCTTTCTTT. It encodes CASSLLANTEAFF.

In this sample, this clonotype turned up many times. This rearrangement joins TRBV29-1 to TRBJ2-5; 11 nucleotides agree with TRBD2. J was trimmed by 1 base and V by 4 bases; bases with no gene match: 2. The germline V gene encodes CDR1 SQVTM and CDR2 ANQGSEA. This CDR3 is built from 14 residues. CDR3 in DNA: TGCAGCGTTGGGGGGACTAGCGGCCAAGAGACCCAGTACTTC. Translation: CSVGGTSGQETQYF. The full variable domain, rest sourced from reference TRBV29-1 and TRBJ2-5, is SAVISQKPSRDICQRGTSLTIQCQVDSQVTMMFWYRQQPGQSLTLIATANQGSEATYESGFVIDKFPISRPNLTFSTLTVSNMSPEDSSIYLCSVGGTSGQETQYFGPGTRLLVL.

In its sample, this clonotype was seen many times. The rearrangement links TRBV5-1 to TRBJ2-3; 11 nucleotides align to TRBD1. CDR1 and CDR2 (germline): SGHRS, YFSETQ. CDR3 length equals 14 residues. V trimming: 3 bases; J trimming: 3 bases; junction bases outside the gene matches: 0. The CDR3: CASSWDRGTDTQYF. In nucleotides, the CDR3 is TGCGCCAGCAGCTGGGACAGGGGGACAGATACGCAGTATTTT.

This chain uses TRBV29-1 with TRBJ1-2, with TRBD1 as a possible D gene (5 bases). Germline CDR1 is SQVTM and CDR2 is ANQGSEA. Trimming shortened V by 0 bases and J by 4 bases, and 12 bases separated the two germline ends. The CDR3 covers 14 residues. The CDR3 is CSVEEGGTAYGYTF. Written as DNA, the CDR3 is TGCAGCGTTGAAGAAGGTGGGACGGCCTATGGCTACACCTTC.

This clonotype was picked up many times. V is TRBV27 and J is TRBJ2-7; 7 bases are shared with TRBD2. The CDR3 spans 14 residues. Germline V lookup: CDR1 MNHEY, CDR2 SMNVEV (reference sequence). V gave up 5 bases and J gave up 2 bases; unmatched junction bases: 6. The CDR3 protein is CASSPTSVTYEQYF. The CDR3 coding sequence is TGTGCCAGCAGTCCCACTAGCGTCACCTACGAGCAGTACTTC.

The rearrangement joins TRBV7-9 to TRBJ1-2; D gene uncertain. Germline CDR1 is SEHNR and CDR2 is FQNEAQ (reference sequence). CDR3 length: 13 residues. V dropped 5 bases and J dropped 8 bases, with 15 bases sitting between them. CDR3: CASSLLETKGYTF. The CDR3 DNA reads as TGTGCCAGCAGCCTGCTCGAGACGAAAGGCTACACCTTC.

Only a few counts were recorded for this clonotype. DNA for the CDR3: TGTGCCTCCCTCATGAACACTGAAGCTTTCTTT. Translated: CASLMNTEAFF. The chain joins TRBV2 to TRBJ1-1; D ambiguous. The length of the CDR3 is 11 residues. The ends were cut back, 11 bases at V and 0 bases at J, with 7 bases in the middle. CDR1 is SNHLY, CDR2 FYNNEI, per germline.

J is TRBJ2-2 and V is TRBV19; D perhaps matches TRBD2 (6 bases). This CDR3 contains 17 residues. V lost 1 base to trimming and J lost 0 bases, with 12 bases between them. CDR1 and CDR2 from the germline V gene are LNHDA and SQIVND (reference sequence). The CDR3 loop is CASSIAVSGANTGELFF. CDR3 bases: TGTGCCAGTAGTATAGCCGTTAGCGGAGCGAACACCGGGGAGCTGTTTTTT.

This clonotype was counted between two and nine times. This chain's CDR3 is CSAREREGVHEQYF. The CDR3 coding sequence is TGCAGTGCTAGAGAGCGGGAGGGCGTCCACGAGCAGTACTTC. V gene TRBV20-1 combines with J gene TRBJ2-7; 9 bases fit TRBD2. Germline values: CDR1 DFQATT, CDR2 SNEGSKA (reference sequence). The junction had 5 bases not matched to a gene; V was cut back by 0 bases and J by 5 bases. The CDR3 has 14 amino acids.

To note about this clonotype: A much bigger clone sits one base away, suggesting this may be a read error. The chain is built from TRBV6-6 and TRBJ2-5; 8 nucleotides line up with TRBD2. Germline CDR1 and CDR2: MNHNY and SVGAGI (reference sequence). The CDR3 consists of 15 residues. The V and J ends lost 0 bases and 7 bases, in that order; junction bases with no gene match: 7. CDR3 nucleotides: TGTGCCAGCAGTTACTCAGCGGGAGTGCTGGGGACCCAGTACTTC. Translation: CASSYSAGVLGTQYF.

Regarding this clonotype: A much larger clone is a single base away; this may be a read error. This sequence joins TRBV7-2 and TRBJ1-1, with a possible D match to TRBD1 (6 bases). Trimming removed 0 bases at V and 6 bases at J, with 20 bases between. The germline V gene has CDR1 SGHTA and CDR2 FQGNSA. This CDR3 is 17 amino acids long. The CDR3 region is CASSLAGAGAGNAEAFF. The CDR3 nucleotides read TGTGCCAGCAGCTTAGCGGGGGCAGGCGCGGGCAACGCTGAAGCTTTCTTT.

The rearrangement links TRBV6-5 to TRBJ1-1; no clear D. The CDR3 runs 15 residues. Deletions cut 0 bases from V and 0 bases from J, with 8 bases between. Germline CDR1 reads MNHEY; CDR2 reads SVGAGI. CDR3 DNA sequence: TGTGCCAGCAGTTACTCCGACCGGATGAACACTGAAGCTTTCTTT. Its translation: CASSYSDRMNTEAFF.